One sample yielded the 18 T cell receptor beta chains listed below, sequenced in a study of blood T cell repertoires in COVID-19. Generated by immunoSEQ multiplex PCR, the TCRdb table keeps only in-frame clones and is missing some. The table includes about 200,000 clones, over 80% detected once. The sample comprised peripheral blood. These receptors originate from a man aged 40-49 years with acute or convalescent COVID-19.

The rearrangement uses TRBV6-2 or TRBV6-3 and TRBJ1-2, with TRBD1 matching 9 bases. Germline CDR1 reads MNHEY; CDR2 reads SVGEGT. J was trimmed by 2 bases and V by 1 base; bases with no gene match: 2. The CDR3 has 15 residues. The CDR3 protein is CASSYLTGGNYGYTF. The CDR3 bases are TGTGCCAGCAGTTACTTGACAGGGGGAAACTATGGCTACACCTTC.

The chain uses TRBV3-1 (or the pseudogene TRBV3-2) and TRBJ2-7; weak D call: TRBD2 (6 bases). V lost 0 bases, J lost 2 bases, and 14 bases lay in between. The CDR3 is made up of 16 amino acids. In germline, CDR1 is LGHDT, CDR2 YNNKEL (reference sequence). CDR3 DNA: TGTGCCAGCAGCCAAGATACCCTAGCGACAACCTACGAGCAGTACTTC. Amino acid sequence: CASSQDTLATTYEQYF.

The table lists this clone with a few counts. The chain couples TRBV6-6 to TRBJ1-1, with D uncertain. CDR1 and CDR2 from the germline V gene are MNHNY and SVGAGI (reference sequence). Trimming cost V 0 bases and J 2 bases, with 7 bases left between them. This CDR3 is 14 amino acids long. In DNA, the CDR3 is TGTGCCAGCAGTTACTCACTGTCAAACACTGAAGCTTTCTTT. Its translation is CASSYSLSNTEAFF.

The J gene is TRBJ2-5, the V gene TRBV6-5; no firm D call. V shed 6 bases and J shed 5 bases, with 10 bases lying between them. The CDR3 consists of 12 residues. The germline V gene has CDR1 MNHEY and CDR2 SVGAGI. In DNA, the CDR3 is TGTGCCAGCAGACACCCGGAGGAGACCCAGTACTTC. Residues: CASRHPEETQYF.

The CDR3 nucleotides are TGTGCCAGCAGCTATCAGGAGGGTGCTGGAAACACCATATATTTT. Protein product: CASSYQEGAGNTIYF. The gene calls are TRBV3-1 (or the pseudogene TRBV3-2) and TRBJ1-3; D unclear. CDR1 and CDR2 from the germline V gene are LGHDT and YNNKEL (reference sequence). This CDR3 spans 15 amino acids. The V end lost 5 bases, the J end lost 2 bases, and 13 bases lay between the germline ends.

V usage is TRBV20-1 and J usage is TRBJ2-7; D unresolved. V was cut by 5 bases and J by 2 bases, with 4 bases left in between. The CDR3 spans 10 residues. The germline CDR1 and CDR2 sequences are DFQATT and SNEGSKA (reference sequence). The CDR3, as DNA: TGCAGTGCTGGCCCCTACGAGCAGTACTTC. Its translation: CSAGPYEQYF.

The rearrangement joins TRBV27 to TRBJ1-2; 7 nucleotides line up with TRBD1. With V trimmed by 4 bases and J by 5 bases, 10 bases remained unmatched. Per the germline V gene, CDR1 is MNHEY and CDR2 is SMNVEV (reference sequence). This CDR3 has 15 residues. In DNA, the CDR3 is TGTGCCAGCAGTTCTACAGGGGTCAGTGGTTATGGCTACACCTTC. Its translation is CASSSTGVSGYGYTF.

This clone was seen only once. The chain links TRBV7-9 to TRBJ1-3; D ambiguous. This CDR3 is built from 13 residues. Trimming shortened V by 5 bases and J by 3 bases, and 8 bases separated the two germline ends. CDR1 is SEHNR, CDR2 FQNEAQ, per germline (reference sequence). CDR3 region: CASSPRDGNTIYF. CDR3 nucleotides: TGTGCCAGCAGCCCTCGGGATGGAAACACCATATATTTT.

The gene calls are TRBV2 and TRBJ2-1; no reliable D call. Per the germline V gene, CDR1 is SNHLY and CDR2 is FYNNEI. Trimming removed 4 bases at V and 9 bases at J, with 13 bases between. CDR3 size: 13 residues. The CDR3 nucleotides read TGTGCCAGCAGTGGAGAGCCACCCGGTGAGCAGTTCTTC. The encoded protein is CASSGEPPGEQFF.

For the CDR3, the DNA is TGTGCCAGCAGCTTGGTGTGGACAGGGGAAGAGACCCAGTACTTC. It codes for CASSLVWTGEETQYF. V gene TRBV5-6 combines with J gene TRBJ2-5; 9 bases match TRBD1. V was clipped by 0 bases and J by 3 bases; unmatched bases: 3. The length of the CDR3 is 15 residues. Germline loops: CDR1 SGHDT, CDR2 YYEEEE.

V usage is TRBV5-6 and J usage is TRBJ1-4; 8 bases map to TRBD1. With 5 bases clipped from V and 8 bases from J, the junction kept 8 bases outside the gene matches. This CDR3 region has 14 residues. Germline V gene sequence: CDR1 SGHDT, CDR2 YYEEEE. The CDR3 is CASSKDRAEEKLFF. The CDR3 DNA is TGTGCCAGCAGTAAGGACAGGGCGGAAGAAAAACTGTTTTTT.

V is TRBV28 and J is TRBJ1-1, with 7 bases aligning to TRBD1. The CDR3 consists of 15 residues. Germline V gene sequence: CDR1 MDHEN, CDR2 SYDVKM. V shed 6 bases and J 5 bases; nucleotides not matched to a gene: 12. The CDR3 nucleotides read TGTGCCAGCAGATACCCCGGACAGGTGAGGACTGAAGCTTTCTTT. It is translated as CASRYPGQVRTEAFF.

This clone was counted a single time. CDR3 sequence reads: CASRTGGNEKLFF. The CDR3 DNA sequence: TGTGCCAGCAGGACAGGGGGGAATGAAAAACTGTTTTTT. The chain employs TRBV6-5 and TRBJ1-4, with 9 bases identical to TRBD1. V shed 6 bases, J shed 5 bases, and the junction held 1 base outside the gene matches. Per the germline V gene, CDR1 is MNHEY and CDR2 is SVGAGI. CDR3 length: 13 amino acids.

V gene TRBV7-3 combines with J gene TRBJ1-1; no firm D call. The CDR3 has 13 residues. CDR1 is SGHTA, CDR2 FQGTGA, per germline. V was pared by 3 bases and J by 1 base, with 6 bases between. The DNA of the CDR3 is TGTGCCAGCAGCTTCACAACGAACACTGAAGCTTTCTTT. It yields the protein CASSFTTNTEAFF. Full variable domain (remainder filled in from reference TRBV7-3 and TRBJ1-1): GAGVSQTPSNKVTEKGKYVELRCDPISGHTALYWYRQSLGQGPEFLIYFQGTGAADDSGLPNDRFFAVRPEGSVSTLKIQRTERGDSAVYLCASSFTTNTEAFFGQGTRLTVV.

The V and J genes are TRBV7-6 and TRBJ1-1, with no clear D. Germline V gives CDR1 SGHVS, CDR2 FNYEAQ. The CDR3 totals 13 residues. Trimming took off 5 bases at V and 4 bases at J, with 11 bases between the two ends. The DNA for the CDR3 is TGTGCCAGCAGCCCATCAGAGGTCACTGAAGCTTTCTTT. It is translated as CASSPSEVTEAFF.

V usage is TRBV3-1 (or the pseudogene TRBV3-2) and J usage is TRBJ1-1; TRBD1 agrees at 7 bases. Unmatched junction bases numbered 7, after V lost 4 bases and J lost 5 bases. The CDR3 totals 14 residues. Germline V gives CDR1 LGHDT, CDR2 YNNKEL (reference sequence). CDR3 sequence reads: CASSRSDRDTEAFF. The CDR3 nucleotides are TGTGCCAGCAGCCGCTCCGACAGGGATACTGAAGCTTTCTTT.

This clone occurred once. J is TRBJ1-1 and V is TRBV19; TRBD1 agrees at 8 bases. Germline V gene lookup returns CDR1 LNHDA and CDR2 SQIVND (reference sequence). J lost 4 bases, V lost 4 bases, and 8 bases had no gene match. The CDR3 has 15 residues. CDR3 sequence reads: CASSTRTGIRTEAFF. CDR3 DNA sequence: TGTGCCAGTAGTACCCGGACAGGGATCCGCACTGAAGCTTTCTTT.

The chain carries TRBV7-9 and TRBJ2-1; 8 nucleotides match TRBD2. This CDR3 is 16 amino acids long. The V gene's germline CDR1 is SEHNR and CDR2 FQNEAQ (reference sequence). Unmatched junction bases numbered 10, after V lost 5 bases and J lost 4 bases. The CDR3 spells CASSPPSGRGYNEQFF. For the CDR3, the DNA is TGTGCCAGCAGCCCCCCAAGCGGGAGAGGGTACAATGAGCAGTTCTTC. The full variable domain, with the rest looked up from reference TRBV7-9 and TRBJ2-1, is DTGVSQNPRHKITKRGQNVTFRCDPISEHNRLYWYRQTLGQGPEFLTYFQNEAQLEKSRLLSDRFSAERPKGSFSTLEIQRTEQGDSAMYLCASSPPSGRGYNEQFFGPGTRLTVL.